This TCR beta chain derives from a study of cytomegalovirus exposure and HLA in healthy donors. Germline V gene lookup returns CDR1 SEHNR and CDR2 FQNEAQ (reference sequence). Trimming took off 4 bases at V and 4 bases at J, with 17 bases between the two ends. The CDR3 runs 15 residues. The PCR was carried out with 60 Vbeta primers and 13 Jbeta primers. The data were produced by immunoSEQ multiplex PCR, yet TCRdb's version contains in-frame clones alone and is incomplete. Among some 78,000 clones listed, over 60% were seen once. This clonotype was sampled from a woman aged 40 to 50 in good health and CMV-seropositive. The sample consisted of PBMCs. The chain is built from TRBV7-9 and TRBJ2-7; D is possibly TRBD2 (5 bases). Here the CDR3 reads CASSSRKDVAYEQYF. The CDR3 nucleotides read TGTGCCAGCAGCTCACGGAAAGATGTAGCGTACGAGCAGTACTTC. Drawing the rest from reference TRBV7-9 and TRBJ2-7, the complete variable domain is DTGVSQNPRHKITKRGQNVTFRCDPISEHNRLYWYRQTLGQGPEFLTYFQNEAQLEKSRLLSDRFSAERPKGSFSTLEIQRTEQGDSAMYLCASSSRKDVAYEQYFGPGTRLTVT.